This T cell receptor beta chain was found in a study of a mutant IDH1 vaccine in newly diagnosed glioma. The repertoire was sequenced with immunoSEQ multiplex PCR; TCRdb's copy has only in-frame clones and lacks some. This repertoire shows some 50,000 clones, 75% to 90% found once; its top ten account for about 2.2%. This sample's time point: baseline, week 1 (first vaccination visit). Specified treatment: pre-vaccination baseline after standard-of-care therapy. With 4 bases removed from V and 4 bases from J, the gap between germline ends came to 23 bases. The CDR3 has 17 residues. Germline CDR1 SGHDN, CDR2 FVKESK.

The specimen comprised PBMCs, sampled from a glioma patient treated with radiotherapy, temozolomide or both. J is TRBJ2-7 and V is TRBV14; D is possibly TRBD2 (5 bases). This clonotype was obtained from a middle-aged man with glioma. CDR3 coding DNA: TGTGCCAGCAGCCGACGCACCCCTATTGGGAGTCTTTACGAGCAGTACTTC. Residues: CASSRRTPIGSLYEQYF.